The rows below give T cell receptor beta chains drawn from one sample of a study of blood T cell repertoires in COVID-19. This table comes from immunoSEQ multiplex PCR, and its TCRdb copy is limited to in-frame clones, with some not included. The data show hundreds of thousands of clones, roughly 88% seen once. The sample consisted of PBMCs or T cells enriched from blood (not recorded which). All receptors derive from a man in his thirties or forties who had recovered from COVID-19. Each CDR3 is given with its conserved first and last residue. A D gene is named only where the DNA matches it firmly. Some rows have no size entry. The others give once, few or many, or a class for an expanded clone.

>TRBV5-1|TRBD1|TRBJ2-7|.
TGCGCCAGCAGCTTGAGGGCCGGGACAGGGGATTCCGAGCAGTACTTC
CASSLRAGTGDSEQYF
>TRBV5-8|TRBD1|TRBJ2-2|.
TGTGCCAGCAGCCACAGGGGGAGCACCGGGGAGCTGTTTTTT
CASSHRGSTGELFF
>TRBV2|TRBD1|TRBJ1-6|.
TGTGCCAGCCTCGGGGGCAGGGGGTATGGGTCACCCCTCCACTTT
CASLGGRGYGSPLHF
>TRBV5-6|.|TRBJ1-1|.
TGTGCCAGCAGCTTGGAGGCGGGCCTCAATCCTGAAGCTTTCTTT
CASSLEAGLNPEAFF
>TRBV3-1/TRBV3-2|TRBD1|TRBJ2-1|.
TGTGCCAGCAGCCGAAATCCCGGGACAGGGGGGCGGAATGAGCAGTTCTTC
CASSRNPGTGGRNEQFF
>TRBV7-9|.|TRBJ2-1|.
TGTGCCAGCAGCGACCGACTATCGCGGGGGCACAATGAGCAGTTCTTC
CASSDRLSRGHNEQFF
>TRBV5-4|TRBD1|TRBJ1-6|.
TGTGCCAGCAGTCAGGACAGGGGTAATTCACCCCTCCACTTT
CASSQDRGNSPLHF
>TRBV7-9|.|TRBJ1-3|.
TGTGCCAGCAGCTTAAGCCTACTCTCTGGAAACACCATATATTTT
CASSLSLLSGNTIYF
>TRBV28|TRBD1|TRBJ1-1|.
TGTGCCAGCCTTACAGGGGGCGAGAACACTGAAGCTTTCTTT
CASLTGGENTEAFF
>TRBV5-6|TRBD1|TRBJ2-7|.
TGTGCCAGCAGCCTTGGACAGGGTGGCTACGAGCAGTACTTC
CASSLGQGGYEQYF
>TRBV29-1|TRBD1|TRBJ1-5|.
TGCAGCGGTCGACAGGGATATGGTCAGCCCCAGCATTTT
CSGRQGYGQPQHF
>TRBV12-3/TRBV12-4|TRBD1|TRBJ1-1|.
TGTGCCAGCAGTATAACAGGGGGTGAAGCTTTCTTT
CASSITGGEAFF
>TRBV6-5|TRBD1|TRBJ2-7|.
TGTGCCAGCAGTTCAGACAGGGGGTCTTCCTACGAGCAGTACTTC
CASSSDRGSSYEQYF
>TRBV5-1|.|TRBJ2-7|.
TGCGCCAGCAGCTTGTCAGGGGCGTTCTACGAGCAGTACTTC
CASSLSGAFYEQYF
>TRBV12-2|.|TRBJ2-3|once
TGTGCAAGTCGCCCGACGTTGGCATGGGCCCCTTTCCCTAATAGCACAGATACGCAGTATTTT
CASRPTLAWAPFPNSTDTQYF
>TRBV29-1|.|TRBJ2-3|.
TGCAGCGGAATACAGGGATCAGGAGATACGCAGTATTTT
CSGIQGSGDTQYF
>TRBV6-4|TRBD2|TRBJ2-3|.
TGTGCCAGCAGTGACTCAAGCGGGGGGGCGGATACGCAGTATTTT
CASSDSSGGADTQYF
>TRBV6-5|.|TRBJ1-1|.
TGTGCCAGCAACCAAGAGAGGTGGACTGAAGCTTTCTTT
CASNQERWTEAFF
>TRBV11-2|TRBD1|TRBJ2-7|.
TGTGCCAGCAGCCCGGGGACAGGGGGCCTCTACGAGCAGTACTTC
CASSPGTGGLYEQYF
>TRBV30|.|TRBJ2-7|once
TGTGCCTGGAAACCGGTCACGGGGGGCCCCTACGAGCAGTACTTC
CAWKPVTGGPYEQYF
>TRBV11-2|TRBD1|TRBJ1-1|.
TGTGCCAGCAGCTTAGCCGGGGCAGGGGGTTTCCCTGAAGCTTTCTTT
CASSLAGAGGFPEAFF
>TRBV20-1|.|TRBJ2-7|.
TGCAGTGCCAGCGGTGAAGAGCAGTACTTC
CSASGEEQYF
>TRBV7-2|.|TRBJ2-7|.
TGTGCCAGCACCCAGGGGTTCTCCTACGAGCAGTGGTACTTC
CASTQGFSYEQWYF
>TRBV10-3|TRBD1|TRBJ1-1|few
TGTGCCATCAGTGGACGGACAGGGTCGAGCACTGAAGCTTTCTTT
CAISGRTGSSTEAFF
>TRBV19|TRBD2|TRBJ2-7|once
TGTGCCAGTAGCAGACTAGCGGGGAACTCCTACGAGCAGTACTTC
CASSRLAGNSYEQYF
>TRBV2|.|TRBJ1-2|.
TGTGCCAGCAGTGAAGGACTAAACTATGGCTACACCTTC
CASSEGLNYGYTF
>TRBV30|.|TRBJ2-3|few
TGTGCCTGGAGTGTGGTCCTGGGCAGCACAGATACGCAGTATTTT
CAWSVVLGSTDTQYF
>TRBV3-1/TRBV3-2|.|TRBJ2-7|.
TGTGCCAGCAGTCAATGGGGGGTGAGCTCCTACGAGCAGTACTTC
CASSQWGVSSYEQYF
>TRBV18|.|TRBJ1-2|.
TGTGCCAGCTCCCCCCAGGGCTTCAGAGGCTACACCTTC
CASSPQGFRGYTF
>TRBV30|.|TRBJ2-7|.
TGTGCCTGGAGTGACCGGTACGAGCAGTACTTC
CAWSDRYEQYF
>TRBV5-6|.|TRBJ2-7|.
TGTGCCAGCAGTTCGGACACCCGAATGTCGTCCGAGCAGTACTTC
CASSSDTRMSSEQYF
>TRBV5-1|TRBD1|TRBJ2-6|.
TGCGCCAGCAGCTTGAAACCGGGACAGAGCTCTGGGGCCAACGTCCTGACTTTC
CASSLKPGQSSGANVLTF
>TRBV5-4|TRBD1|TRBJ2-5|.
TGTGCCAGCAGCAAGTTACAGGGGGCCCGGGAGACCCAGTACTTC
CASSKLQGARETQYF
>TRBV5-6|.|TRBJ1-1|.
TGTGCCAGCAGCCCCATTATTTATAGCACTGAAGCTTTCTTT
CASSPIIYSTEAFF
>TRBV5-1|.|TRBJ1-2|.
TGCGCCAGCAGCACACAGGGTACTAACTATGGCTACACCTTC
CASSTQGTNYGYTF
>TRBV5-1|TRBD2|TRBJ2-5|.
TGCGCCAGCAGCTTGGGAGATAGCGGGGGGTTCCACTTC
CASSLGDSGGFHF
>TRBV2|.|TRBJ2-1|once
TGTGCCAGCAGTGAAGCGCGCTACAATGAGCAGTTCTTC
CASSEARYNEQFF
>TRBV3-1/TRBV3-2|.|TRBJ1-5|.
TGTGCCAGCAGCCAAGATGGGAGTAGCAATCAGCCCCAGCATTTT
CASSQDGSSNQPQHF
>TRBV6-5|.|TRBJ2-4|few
TGTGCCAGCAGTTACTCAGGTCTGGGGCTAGGAGACATTCAGTACTTC
CASSYSGLGLGDIQYF
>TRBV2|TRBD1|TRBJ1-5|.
TGTGCCAGCAGCCAAGGGGGCGGTCAGCCCCAGCATTTT
CASSQGGGQPQHF
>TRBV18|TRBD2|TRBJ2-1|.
TGTGCCAGCTCCCACGAGCGGGGGGAGTACAATGAGCAGTTCTTC
CASSHERGEYNEQFF
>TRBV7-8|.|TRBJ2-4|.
TGTGCCAGCAGCTTAGGACAGGCTCTCACCTTAGCCAAAAACATTCAGTACTTC
CASSLGQALTLAKNIQYF
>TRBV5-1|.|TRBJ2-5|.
TGCGCCAGCAGCTTGGGAGCCTCGGGGGGCTATCAAGAGACCCAGTACTTC
CASSLGASGGYQETQYF
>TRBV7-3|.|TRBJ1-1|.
TGTGCCAGCAGCAAGGGCCTGGGGGGCACTGAAGCTTTCTTT
CASSKGLGGTEAFF
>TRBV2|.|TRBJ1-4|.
TGTGCCAGCAGCGCCAACAGGGCAACTAATGAAAAACTGTTTTTT
CASSANRATNEKLFF
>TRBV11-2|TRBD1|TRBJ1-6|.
TGTGCCAGCAGCTTAGCCTCAGAGACAGGGATAGGTTCACCCCTCCACTTT
CASSLASETGIGSPLHF
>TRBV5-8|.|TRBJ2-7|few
TGTGCCAGCAGCCTACAGGGTAGGCACTACGAGCAGTACTTC
CASSLQGRHYEQYF
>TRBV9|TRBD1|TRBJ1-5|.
TGTGCCAGCAGCGCAGGGACAGGGGGAGACAATCAGCCCCAGCATTTT
CASSAGTGGDNQPQHF
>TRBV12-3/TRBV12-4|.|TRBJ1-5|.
TGTGCCAGCAGTCCTATTGTACGTCAGCCCCAGCATTTT
CASSPIVRQPQHF
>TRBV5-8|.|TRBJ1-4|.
TGTGCCAGCAGCCAGCTCCAGGGGATGGGTGAAAAACTGTTTTTT
CASSQLQGMGEKLFF
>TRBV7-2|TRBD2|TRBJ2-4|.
TGTGCCAGCAGCCCCCAGGGGCCGGCTGGCGGGGGGGTAGGAAACATTCAGTACTTC
CASSPQGPAGGGVGNIQYF
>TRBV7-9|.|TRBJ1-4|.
TGTGCCAGCAGCTTGCCGTGGGGGGGCAAGGAAAAACTGTTTTTT
CASSLPWGGKEKLFF